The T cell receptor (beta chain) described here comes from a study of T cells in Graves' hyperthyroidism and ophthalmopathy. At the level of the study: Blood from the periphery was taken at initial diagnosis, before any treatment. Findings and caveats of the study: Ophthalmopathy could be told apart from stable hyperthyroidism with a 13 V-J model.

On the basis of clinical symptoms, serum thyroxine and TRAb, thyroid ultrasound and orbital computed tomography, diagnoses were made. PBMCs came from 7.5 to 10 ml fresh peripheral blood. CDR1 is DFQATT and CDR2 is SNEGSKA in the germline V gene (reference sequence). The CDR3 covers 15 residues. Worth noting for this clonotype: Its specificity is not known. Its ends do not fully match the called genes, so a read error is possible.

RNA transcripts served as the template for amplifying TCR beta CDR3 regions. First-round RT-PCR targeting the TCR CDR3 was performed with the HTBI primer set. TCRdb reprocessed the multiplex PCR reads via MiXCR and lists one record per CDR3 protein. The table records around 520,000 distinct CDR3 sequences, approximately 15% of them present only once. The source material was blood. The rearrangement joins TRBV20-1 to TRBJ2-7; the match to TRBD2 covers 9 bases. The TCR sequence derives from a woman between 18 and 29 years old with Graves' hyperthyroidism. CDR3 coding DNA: TGCAGTGTTAGAGATCCCGCGGGAGGGTCCTACGAGCAGTACTTC. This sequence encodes CSVRDPAGGSYEQYF.